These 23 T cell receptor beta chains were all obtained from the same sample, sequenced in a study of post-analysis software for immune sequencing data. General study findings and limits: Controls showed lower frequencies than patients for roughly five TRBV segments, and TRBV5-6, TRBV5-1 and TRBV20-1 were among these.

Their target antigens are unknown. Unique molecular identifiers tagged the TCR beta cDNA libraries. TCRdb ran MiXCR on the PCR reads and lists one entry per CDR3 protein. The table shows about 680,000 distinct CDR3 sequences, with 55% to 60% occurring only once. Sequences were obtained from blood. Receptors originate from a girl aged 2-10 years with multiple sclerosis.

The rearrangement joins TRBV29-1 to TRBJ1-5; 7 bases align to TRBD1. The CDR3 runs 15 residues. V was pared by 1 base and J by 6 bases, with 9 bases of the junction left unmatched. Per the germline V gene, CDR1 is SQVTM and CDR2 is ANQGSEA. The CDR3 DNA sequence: TGCAGCGTTGAAGGGAAACAGGGGCAATGTCAGCCCCAGCATTTT. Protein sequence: CSVEGKQGQCQPQHF.

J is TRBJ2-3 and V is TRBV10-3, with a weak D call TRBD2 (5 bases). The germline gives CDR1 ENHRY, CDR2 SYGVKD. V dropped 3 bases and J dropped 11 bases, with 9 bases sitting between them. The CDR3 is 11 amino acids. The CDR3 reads CAISDGNLQYF. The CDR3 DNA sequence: TGTGCCATCAGTGACGGGAATTTGCAGTATTTT.

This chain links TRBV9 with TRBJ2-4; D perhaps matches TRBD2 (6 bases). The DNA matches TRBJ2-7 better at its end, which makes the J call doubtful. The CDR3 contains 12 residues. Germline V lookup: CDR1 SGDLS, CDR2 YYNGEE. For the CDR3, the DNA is TGTGCCAGCAGCCCCTTCGGGGGCGAGCAGTACTTC. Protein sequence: CASSPFGGEQYF.

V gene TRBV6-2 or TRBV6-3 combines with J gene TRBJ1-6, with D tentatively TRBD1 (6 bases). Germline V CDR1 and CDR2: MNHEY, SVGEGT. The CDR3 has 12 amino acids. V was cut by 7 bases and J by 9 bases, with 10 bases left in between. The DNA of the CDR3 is TGTGCCAGCACAACAGGGAGTTCACCCCTCCACTTT. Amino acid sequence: CASTTGSSPLHF.

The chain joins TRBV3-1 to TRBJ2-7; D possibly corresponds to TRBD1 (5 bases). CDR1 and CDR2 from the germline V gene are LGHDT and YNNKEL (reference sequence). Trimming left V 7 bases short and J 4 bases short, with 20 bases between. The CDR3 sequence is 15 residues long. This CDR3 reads CASTSGRTTTYEQYF. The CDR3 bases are TGTGCCAGCACCTCCGGGCGGACAACCACGTACGAGCAGTACTTC.

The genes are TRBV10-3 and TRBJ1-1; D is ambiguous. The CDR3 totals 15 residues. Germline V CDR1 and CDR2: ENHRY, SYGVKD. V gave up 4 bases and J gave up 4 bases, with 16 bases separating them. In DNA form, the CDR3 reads TGTGCCATCAGTGGGGGTCAGGACGGATGCACTGAAGCTTTCTTT. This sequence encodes CAISGGQDGCTEAFF.

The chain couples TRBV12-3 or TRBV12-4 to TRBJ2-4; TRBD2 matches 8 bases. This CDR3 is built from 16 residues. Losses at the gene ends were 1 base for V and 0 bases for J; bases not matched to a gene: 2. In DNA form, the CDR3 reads TGTGCCAGCAGTTTAGGTAGCGGGATAGCCAAAAACATTCAGTACTTC. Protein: CASSLGSGIAKNIQYF.

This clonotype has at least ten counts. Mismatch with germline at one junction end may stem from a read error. CDR3 loop: CASSLLGDTQYF. DNA of the CDR3: TGTGCCAGCAGCTTATTAGGAGATACGCAGTATTTT. The V and J genes are TRBV27 and TRBJ2-3; D not resolved. In germline, CDR1 is MNHEY, CDR2 SMNVEV (reference sequence). The CDR3 contains 12 residues.

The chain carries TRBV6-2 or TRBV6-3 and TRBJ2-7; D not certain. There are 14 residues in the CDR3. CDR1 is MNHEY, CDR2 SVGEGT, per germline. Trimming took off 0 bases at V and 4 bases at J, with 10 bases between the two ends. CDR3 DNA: TGTGCCAGCAGTTACTCGACCCCCCGGTACGAGCAGTACTTC. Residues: CASSYSTPRYEQYF.

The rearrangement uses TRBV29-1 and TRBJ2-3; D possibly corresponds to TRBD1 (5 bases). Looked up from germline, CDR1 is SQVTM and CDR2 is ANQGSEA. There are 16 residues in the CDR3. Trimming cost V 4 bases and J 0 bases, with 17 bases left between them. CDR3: CSVAGRNGGSTDTQYF. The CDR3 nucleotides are TGCAGCGTTGCAGGGCGAAACGGTGGAAGCACAGATACGCAGTATTTT.

CDR3 region: CSALTGLAGVGYEQYF. The CDR3 nucleotides read TGCAGTGCTCTGACGGGACTAGCGGGAGTAGGGTACGAGCAGTACTTC. The V and J genes are TRBV20-1 and TRBJ2-7, with TRBD2 matching 14 bases. The trim removed 5 bases at V and 4 bases at J, leaving 10 bases unmatched. CDR3 length: 16 amino acids. Germline values: CDR1 DFQATT, CDR2 SNEGSKA (reference sequence).

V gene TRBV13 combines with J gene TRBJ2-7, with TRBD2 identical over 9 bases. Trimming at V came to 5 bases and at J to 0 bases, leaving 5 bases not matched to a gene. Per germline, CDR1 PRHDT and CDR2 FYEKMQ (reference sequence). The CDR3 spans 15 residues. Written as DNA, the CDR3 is TGTGCCAGCAGCACCAGACTAGCGGCCTCCTACGAGCAGTACTTC. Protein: CASSTRLAASYEQYF.

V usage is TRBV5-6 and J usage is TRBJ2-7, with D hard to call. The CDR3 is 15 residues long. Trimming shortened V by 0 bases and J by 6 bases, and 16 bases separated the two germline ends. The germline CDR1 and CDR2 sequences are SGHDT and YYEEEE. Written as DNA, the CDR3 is TGTGCCAGCAGCTTGGGGCCGAGGCCTCCGGGCGAGCAGTACTTC. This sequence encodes CASSLGPRPPGEQYF.

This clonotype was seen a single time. CDR3 residues: CASSPSRGGENIQYF. CDR3 in DNA: TGCGCCAGCAGCCCCTCTCGGGGCGGGGAGAACATTCAGTACTTC. The chain uses TRBV4-3 and TRBJ2-4; tentative D call: TRBD2 (6 bases). The CDR3 spans 15 residues. Germline V gene sequence: CDR1 LGHNA, CDR2 YSLEER. V was trimmed by 4 bases and J by 7 bases, leaving 17 bases between them.

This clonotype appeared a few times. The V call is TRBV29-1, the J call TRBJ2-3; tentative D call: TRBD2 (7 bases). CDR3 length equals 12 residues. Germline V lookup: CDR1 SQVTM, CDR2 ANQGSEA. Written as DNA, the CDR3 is TGCATGTTCCGGGGGGCCTCGAGTACGCAGTATTTT. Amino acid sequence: CMFRGASSTQYF.

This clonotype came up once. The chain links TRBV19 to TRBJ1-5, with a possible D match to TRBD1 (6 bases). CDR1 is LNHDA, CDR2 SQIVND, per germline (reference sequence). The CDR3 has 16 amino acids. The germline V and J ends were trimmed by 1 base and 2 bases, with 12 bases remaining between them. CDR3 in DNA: TGTGCCAGTAGTATAGTGCCAGGGGTGGGCAATCAGCCCCAGCATTTT. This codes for CASSIVPGVGNQPQHF.

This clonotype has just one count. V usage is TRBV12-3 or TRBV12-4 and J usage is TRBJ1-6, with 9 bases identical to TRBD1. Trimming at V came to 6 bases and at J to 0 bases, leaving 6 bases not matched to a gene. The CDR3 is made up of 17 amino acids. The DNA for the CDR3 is TGTGCCAGCAGCCGGGACAGGGAAGGCTCCTATAATTCACCCCTCCACTTT. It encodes CASSRDREGSYNSPLHF.

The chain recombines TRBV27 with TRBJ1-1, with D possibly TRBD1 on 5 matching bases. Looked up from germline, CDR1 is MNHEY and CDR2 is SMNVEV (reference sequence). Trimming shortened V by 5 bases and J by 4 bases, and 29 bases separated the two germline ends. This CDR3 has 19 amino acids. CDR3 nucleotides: TGTGCCAGCAGTGATACCTATCCGGGGGACGGAAGTTTCCTCACTGAAGCTTTCTTT. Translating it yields CASSDTYPGDGSFLTEAFF.

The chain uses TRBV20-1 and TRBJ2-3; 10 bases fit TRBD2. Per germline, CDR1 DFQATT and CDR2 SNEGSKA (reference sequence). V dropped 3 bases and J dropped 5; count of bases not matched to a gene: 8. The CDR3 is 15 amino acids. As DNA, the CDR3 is TGCAGTGCTAGTCTCCTAGCGGGAGCTAAAGATACGCAGTATTTT. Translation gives CSASLLAGAKDTQYF.

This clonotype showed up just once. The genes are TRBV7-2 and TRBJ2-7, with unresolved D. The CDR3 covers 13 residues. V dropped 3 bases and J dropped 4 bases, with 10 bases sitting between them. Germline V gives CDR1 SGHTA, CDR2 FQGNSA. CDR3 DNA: TGTGCCAGCAGCTTCACCGCTAAGTACGAGCAGTACTTC. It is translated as CASSFTAKYEQYF.

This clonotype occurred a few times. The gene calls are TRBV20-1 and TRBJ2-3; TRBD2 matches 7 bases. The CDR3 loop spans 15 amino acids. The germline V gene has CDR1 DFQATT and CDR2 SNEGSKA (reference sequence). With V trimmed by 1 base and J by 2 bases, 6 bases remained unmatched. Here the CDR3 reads CSARASSGPTDTQYF. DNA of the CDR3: TGCAGTGCTAGAGCCTCTAGCGGACCCACAGATACGCAGTATTTT.

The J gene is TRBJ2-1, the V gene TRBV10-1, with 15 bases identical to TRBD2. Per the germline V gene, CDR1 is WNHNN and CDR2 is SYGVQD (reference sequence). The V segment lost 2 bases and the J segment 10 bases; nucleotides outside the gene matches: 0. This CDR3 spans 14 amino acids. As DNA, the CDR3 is TGCGCCAGCAGTGAGGGGACTAGCGGGAGGGAGCAGTTCTTC. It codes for CASSEGTSGREQFF.

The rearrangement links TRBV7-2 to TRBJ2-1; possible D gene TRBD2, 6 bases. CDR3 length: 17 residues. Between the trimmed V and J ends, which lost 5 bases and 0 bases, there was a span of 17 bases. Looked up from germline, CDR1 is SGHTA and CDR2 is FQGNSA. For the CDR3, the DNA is TGTGCCAGCAGCCAGGTCGGGACTCGGACCTCCTACAATGAGCAGTTCTTC. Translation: CASSQVGTRTSYNEQFF. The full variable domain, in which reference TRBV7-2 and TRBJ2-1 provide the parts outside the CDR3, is GAGVSQSPSNKVTEKGKDVELRCDPISGHTALYWYRQSLGQGLEFLIYFQGNSAPDKSGLPSDRFSAERTGGSVSTLTIQRTQQEDSAVYLCASSQVGTRTSYNEQFFGPGTRLTVL.